This entry concerns a single T cell receptor beta chain. Its antigen is unknown. This entry is derived from a study of monozygotic twins with inflammatory bowel disease. The germline CDR1 and CDR2 sequences are SEHNR and FQNEAQ (reference sequence). The CDR3 is made up of 16 amino acids. Whole-study results and caveats: Against healthy co-twins, IBD patients had lower TCRbeta diversity (measured by inverse Simpson).

From whole blood, total RNA was isolated without any sorting of T cells. Approximately 3.5 ug of total RNA went into each TCR library. The cDNA of both the TCRalpha and TCRbeta chains was subjected to two nested PCRs of approximately 16 and 10 cycles. TCRdb re-called the 5' RACE reads and catalogs CDR3 proteins one per entry, DNA excluded. This repertoire includes tens of thousands of distinct CDR3 sequences. Sequenced input: blood. This TCR derives from a human donor with ulcerative colitis or Crohn's disease, or a healthy co-twin of an affected twin (not recorded which). The J gene is TRBJ2-3, the V gene TRBV7-9; the D call from TCRdb, TRBD2, cannot be confirmed without DNA. The chain's CDR3 is CASSLGSGTSTDTQYF. The variable domain in full, completed from reference TRBV7-9 and TRBJ2-3, reads DTGVSQNPRHKITKRGQNVTFRCDPISEHNRLYWYRQTLGQGPEFLTYFQNEAQLEKSRLLSDRFSAERPKGSFSTLEIQRTEQGDSAMYLCASSLGSGTSTDTQYFGPGTRLTVL.